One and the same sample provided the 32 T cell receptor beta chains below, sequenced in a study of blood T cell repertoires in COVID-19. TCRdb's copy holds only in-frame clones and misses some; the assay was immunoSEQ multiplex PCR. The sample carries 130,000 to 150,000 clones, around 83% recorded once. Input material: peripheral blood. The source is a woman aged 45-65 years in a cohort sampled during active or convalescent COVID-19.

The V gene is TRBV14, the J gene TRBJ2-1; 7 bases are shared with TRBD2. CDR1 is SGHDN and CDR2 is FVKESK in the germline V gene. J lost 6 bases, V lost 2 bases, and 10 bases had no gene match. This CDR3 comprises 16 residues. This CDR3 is CASSQRERGILNEQFF. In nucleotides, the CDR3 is TGTGCCAGCAGCCAAAGGGAGCGGGGAATTCTCAATGAGCAGTTCTTC.

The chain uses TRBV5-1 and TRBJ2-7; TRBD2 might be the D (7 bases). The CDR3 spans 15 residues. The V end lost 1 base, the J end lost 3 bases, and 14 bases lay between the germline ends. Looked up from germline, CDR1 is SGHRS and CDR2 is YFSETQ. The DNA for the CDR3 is TGCGCCAGCAGCTTGAGGGCGGGGGCCGACTACGAGCAGTACTTC. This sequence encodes CASSLRAGADYEQYF.

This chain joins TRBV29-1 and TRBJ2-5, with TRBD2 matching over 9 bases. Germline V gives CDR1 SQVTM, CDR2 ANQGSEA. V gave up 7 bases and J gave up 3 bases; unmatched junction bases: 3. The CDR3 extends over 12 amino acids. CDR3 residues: CSGSGGKETQYF. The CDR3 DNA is TGCAGCGGTAGCGGGGGCAAAGAGACCCAGTACTTC.

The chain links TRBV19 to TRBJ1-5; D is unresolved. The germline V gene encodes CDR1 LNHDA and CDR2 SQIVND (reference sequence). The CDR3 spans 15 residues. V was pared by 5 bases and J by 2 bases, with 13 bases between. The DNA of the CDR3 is TGTGCCAGTAGTCCCCCCGGAGGCGGCAATCAGCCCCAGCATTTT. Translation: CASSPPGGGNQPQHF. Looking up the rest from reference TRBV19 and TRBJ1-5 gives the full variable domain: DGGITQSPKYLFRKEGQNVTLSCEQNLNHDAMYWYRQDPGQGLRLIYYSQIVNDFQKGDIAEGYSVSREKKESFPLTVTSAQKNPTAFYLCASSPPGGGNQPQHFGDGTRLSIL.

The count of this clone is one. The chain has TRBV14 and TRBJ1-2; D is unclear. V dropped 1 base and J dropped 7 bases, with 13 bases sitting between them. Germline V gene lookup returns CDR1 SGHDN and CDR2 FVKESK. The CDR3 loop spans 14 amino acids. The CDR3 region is CASSQASGPGGYTF. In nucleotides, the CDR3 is TGTGCCAGCAGCCAAGCGTCTGGGCCCGGTGGCTACACCTTC.

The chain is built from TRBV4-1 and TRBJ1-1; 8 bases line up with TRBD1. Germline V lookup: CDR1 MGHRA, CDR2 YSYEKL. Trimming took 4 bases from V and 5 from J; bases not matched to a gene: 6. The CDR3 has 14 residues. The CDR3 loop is CASSPSDRGTEAFF. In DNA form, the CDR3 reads TGCGCCAGCAGCCCAAGCGACAGGGGAACTGAAGCTTTCTTT.

In nucleotides, the CDR3 is TGCAGCGTTGAAGACGTCGGGGTTAACTATGGCTACACCTTC. As protein: CSVEDVGVNYGYTF. The chain combines TRBV29-1 with TRBJ1-2; D gene unclear. Germline V CDR1 and CDR2: SQVTM, ANQGSEA. The CDR3 sequence is 14 residues long. V dropped 0 bases and J dropped 1 base, with 9 bases sitting between them.

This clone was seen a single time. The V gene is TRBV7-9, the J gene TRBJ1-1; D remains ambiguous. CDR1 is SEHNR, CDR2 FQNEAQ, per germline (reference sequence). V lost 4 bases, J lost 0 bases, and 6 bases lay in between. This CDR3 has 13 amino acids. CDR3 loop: CASSSGLNTEAFF. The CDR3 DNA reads TGTGCCAGCAGCTCAGGTCTGAACACTGAAGCTTTCTTT. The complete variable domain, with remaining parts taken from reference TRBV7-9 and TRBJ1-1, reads DTGVSQNPRHKITKRGQNVTFRCDPISEHNRLYWYRQTLGQGPEFLTYFQNEAQLEKSRLLSDRFSAERPKGSFSTLEIQRTEQGDSAMYLCASSSGLNTEAFFGQGTRLTVV.

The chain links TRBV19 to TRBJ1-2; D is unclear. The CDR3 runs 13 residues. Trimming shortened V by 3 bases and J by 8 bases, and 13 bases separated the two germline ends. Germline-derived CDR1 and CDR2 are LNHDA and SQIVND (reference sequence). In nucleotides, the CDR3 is TGTGCCAGTAGTATTGGCGGCCTCTTGGGCTACACCTTC. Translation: CASSIGGLLGYTF.

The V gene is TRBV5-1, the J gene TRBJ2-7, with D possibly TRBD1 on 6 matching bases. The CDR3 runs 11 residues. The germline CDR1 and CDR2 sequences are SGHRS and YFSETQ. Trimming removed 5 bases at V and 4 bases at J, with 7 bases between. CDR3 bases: TGCGCCAGCAGACAGGGATACGAGCAGTACTTC. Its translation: CASRQGYEQYF.

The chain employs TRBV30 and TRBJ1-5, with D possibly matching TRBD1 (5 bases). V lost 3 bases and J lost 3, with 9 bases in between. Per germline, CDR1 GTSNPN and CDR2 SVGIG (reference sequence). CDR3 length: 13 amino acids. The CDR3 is CAWRGGNNQPQHF. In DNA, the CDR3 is TGTGCCTGGAGGGGGGGGAACAATCAGCCCCAGCATTTT.

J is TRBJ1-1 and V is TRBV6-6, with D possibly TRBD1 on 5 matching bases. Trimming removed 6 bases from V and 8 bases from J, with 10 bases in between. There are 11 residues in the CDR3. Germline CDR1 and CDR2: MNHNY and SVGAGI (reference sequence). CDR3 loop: CASRLTAEAFF. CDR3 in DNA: TGTGCCAGCAGATTGACAGCGGAAGCTTTCTTT.

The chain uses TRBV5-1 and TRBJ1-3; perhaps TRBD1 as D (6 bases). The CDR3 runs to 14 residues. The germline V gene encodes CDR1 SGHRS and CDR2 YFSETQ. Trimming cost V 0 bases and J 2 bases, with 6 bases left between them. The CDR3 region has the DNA TGCGCCAGCAGCTTGGCAGGGGCTGGAAACACCATATATTTT. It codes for CASSLAGAGNTIYF.

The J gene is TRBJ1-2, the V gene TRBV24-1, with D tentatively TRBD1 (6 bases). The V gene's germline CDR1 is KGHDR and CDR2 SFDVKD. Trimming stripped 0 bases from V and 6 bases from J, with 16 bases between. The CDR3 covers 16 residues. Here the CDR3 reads CATSDLQHKTGHGYTF. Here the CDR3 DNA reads TGTGCCACCAGTGATTTGCAGCATAAGACAGGACATGGCTACACCTTC.

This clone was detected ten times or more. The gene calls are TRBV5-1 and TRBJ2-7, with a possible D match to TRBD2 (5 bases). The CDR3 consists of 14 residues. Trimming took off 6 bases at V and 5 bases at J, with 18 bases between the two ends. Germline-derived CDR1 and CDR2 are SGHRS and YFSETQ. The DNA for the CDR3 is TGCGCCAGCAATAGGGCGGGTTCCTGGGACGAGCAGTACTTC. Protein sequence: CASNRAGSWDEQYF. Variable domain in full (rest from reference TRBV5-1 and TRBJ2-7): KAGVTQTPRYLIKTRGQQVTLSCSPISGHRSVSWYQQTPGQGLQFLFEYFSETQRNKGNFPGRFSGRQFSNSRSEMNVSTLELGDSALYLCASNRAGSWDEQYFGPGTRLTVT.

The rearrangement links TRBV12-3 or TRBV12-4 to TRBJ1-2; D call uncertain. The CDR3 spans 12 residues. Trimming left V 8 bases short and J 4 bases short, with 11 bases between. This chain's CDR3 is CASDGEGYGYTF. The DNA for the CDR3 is TGTGCCAGCGATGGCGAGGGCTATGGCTACACCTTC.

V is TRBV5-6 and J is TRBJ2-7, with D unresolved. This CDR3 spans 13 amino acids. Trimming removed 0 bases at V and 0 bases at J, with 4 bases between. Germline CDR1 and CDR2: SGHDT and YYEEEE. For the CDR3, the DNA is TGTGCCAGCAGCTTGGTGGCCTCCTACGAGCAGTACTTC. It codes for CASSLVASYEQYF.

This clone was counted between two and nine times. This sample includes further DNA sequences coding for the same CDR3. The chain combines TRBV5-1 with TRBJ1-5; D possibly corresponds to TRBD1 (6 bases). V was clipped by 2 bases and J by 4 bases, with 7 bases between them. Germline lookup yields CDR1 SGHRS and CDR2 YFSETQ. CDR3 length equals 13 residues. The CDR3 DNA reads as TGCGCCAGCAGCTTAACAGGGAATCAGCCCCAGCATTTT. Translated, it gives CASSLTGNQPQHF. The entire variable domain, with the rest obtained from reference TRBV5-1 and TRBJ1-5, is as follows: KAGVTQTPRYLIKTRGQQVTLSCSPISGHRSVSWYQQTPGQGLQFLFEYFSETQRNKGNFPGRFSGRQFSNSRSEMNVSTLELGDSALYLCASSLTGNQPQHFGDGTRLSIL.

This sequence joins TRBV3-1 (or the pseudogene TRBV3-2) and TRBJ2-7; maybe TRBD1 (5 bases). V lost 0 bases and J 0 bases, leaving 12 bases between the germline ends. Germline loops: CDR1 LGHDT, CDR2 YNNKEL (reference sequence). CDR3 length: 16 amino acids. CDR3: CASSQDKGKRSYEQYF. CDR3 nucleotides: TGTGCCAGCAGCCAAGATAAGGGGAAACGCTCCTACGAGCAGTACTTC.

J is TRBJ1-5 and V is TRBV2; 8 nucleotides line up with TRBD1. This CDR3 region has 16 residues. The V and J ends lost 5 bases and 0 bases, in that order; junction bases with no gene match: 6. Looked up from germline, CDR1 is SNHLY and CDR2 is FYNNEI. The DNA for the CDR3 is TGTGCCAGCAGTTTGGACAGGGAGATTAGCAATCAGCCCCAGCATTTT. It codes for CASSLDREISNQPQHF.

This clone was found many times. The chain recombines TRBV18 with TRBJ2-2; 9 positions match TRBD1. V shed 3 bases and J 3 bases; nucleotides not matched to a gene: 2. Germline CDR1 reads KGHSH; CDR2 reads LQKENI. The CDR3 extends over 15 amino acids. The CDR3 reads CASSPRTGDTGELFF. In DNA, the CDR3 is TGTGCCAGCTCACCGCGGACAGGGGACACCGGGGAGCTGTTTTTT.

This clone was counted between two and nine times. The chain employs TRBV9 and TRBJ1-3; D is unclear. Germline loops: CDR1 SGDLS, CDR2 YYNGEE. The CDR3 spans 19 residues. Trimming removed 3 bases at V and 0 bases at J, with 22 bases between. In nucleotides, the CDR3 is TGTGCCAGCAGCGCATCACTACGGAGACGGTCAACCTCTGGAAACACCATATATTTT. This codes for CASSASLRRRSTSGNTIYF.

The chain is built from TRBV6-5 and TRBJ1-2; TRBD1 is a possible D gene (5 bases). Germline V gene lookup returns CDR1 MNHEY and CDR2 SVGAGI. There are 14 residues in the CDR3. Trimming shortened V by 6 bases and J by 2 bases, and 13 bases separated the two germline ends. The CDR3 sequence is CASRVQGTNYGYTF. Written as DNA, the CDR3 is TGTGCCAGCAGAGTCCAGGGCACCAACTATGGCTACACCTTC.

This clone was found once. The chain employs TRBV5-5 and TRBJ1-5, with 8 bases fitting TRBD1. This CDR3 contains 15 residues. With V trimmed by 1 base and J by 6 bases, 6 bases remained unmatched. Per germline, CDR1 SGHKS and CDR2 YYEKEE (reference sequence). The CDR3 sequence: CASSLRQGAGQPQHF. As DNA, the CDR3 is TGTGCCAGCAGCTTGCGGCAGGGGGCTGGTCAGCCCCAGCATTTT.

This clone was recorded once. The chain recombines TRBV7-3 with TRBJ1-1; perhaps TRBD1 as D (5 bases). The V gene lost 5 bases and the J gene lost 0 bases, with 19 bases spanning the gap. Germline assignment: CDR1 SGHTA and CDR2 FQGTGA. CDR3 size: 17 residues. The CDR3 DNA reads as TGTGCCAGCAGCCACGGTGGGGGGAGAGACATGAACACTGAAGCTTTCTTT. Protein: CASSHGGGRDMNTEAFF.

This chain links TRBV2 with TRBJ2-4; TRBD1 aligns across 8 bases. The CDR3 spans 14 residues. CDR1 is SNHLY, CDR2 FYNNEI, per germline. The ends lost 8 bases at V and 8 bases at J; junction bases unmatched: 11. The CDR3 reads CASRLKTGADIQYF. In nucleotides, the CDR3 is TGTGCCAGCCGTTTAAAGACAGGGGCGGACATTCAGTACTTC. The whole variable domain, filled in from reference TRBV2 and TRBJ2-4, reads EPEVTQTPSHQVTQMGQEVILRCVPISNHLYFYWYRQILGQKVEFLVSFYNNEISEKSEIFDDQFSVERPDGSNFTLKIRSTKLEDSAMYFCASRLKTGADIQYFGAGTRLSVL.

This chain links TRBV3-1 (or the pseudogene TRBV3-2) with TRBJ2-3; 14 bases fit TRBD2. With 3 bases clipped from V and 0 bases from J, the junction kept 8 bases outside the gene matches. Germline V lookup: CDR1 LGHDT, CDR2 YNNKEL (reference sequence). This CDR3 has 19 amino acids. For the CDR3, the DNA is TGTGCCAGCAGCCATGTAGGGACTAGCGGGGGCCAAAGCACAGATACGCAGTATTTT. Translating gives CASSHVGTSGGQSTDTQYF.

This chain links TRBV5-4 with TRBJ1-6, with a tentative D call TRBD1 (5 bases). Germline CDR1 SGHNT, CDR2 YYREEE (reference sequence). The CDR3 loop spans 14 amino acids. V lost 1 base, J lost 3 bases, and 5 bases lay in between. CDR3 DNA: TGTGCCAGCAGCTTGCAGGGCTATAATTCACCCCTCCACTTT. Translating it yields CASSLQGYNSPLHF.

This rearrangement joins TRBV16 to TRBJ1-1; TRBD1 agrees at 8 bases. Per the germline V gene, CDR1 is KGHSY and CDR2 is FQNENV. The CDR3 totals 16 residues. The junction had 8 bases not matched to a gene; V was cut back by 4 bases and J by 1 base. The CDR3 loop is CASSRTRTGTNTEAFF. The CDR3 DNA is TGTGCCAGCAGCCGGACAAGGACAGGGACGAACACTGAAGCTTTCTTT.

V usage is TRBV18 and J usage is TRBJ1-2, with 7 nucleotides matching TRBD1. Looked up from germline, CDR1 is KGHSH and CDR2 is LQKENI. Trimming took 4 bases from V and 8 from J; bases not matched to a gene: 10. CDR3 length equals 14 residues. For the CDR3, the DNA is TGTGCCAGCTCACAGGGACAGATGTCCGGGGGCTACACCTTC. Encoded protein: CASSQGQMSGGYTF.

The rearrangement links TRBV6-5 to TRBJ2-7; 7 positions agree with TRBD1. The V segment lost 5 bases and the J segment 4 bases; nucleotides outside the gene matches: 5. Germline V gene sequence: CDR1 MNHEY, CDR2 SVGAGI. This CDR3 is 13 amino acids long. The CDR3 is CASSRDSQYEQYF. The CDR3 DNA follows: TGTGCCAGCAGTCGGGACAGTCAGTACGAGCAGTACTTC.

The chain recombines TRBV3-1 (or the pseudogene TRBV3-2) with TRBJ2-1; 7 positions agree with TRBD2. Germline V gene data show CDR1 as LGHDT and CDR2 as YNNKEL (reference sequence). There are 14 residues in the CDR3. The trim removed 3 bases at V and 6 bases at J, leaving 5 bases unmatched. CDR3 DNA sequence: TGTGCCAGCAGCCAGAGCGGGGCAGTCAATGAGCAGTTCTTC. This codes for CASSQSGAVNEQFF.